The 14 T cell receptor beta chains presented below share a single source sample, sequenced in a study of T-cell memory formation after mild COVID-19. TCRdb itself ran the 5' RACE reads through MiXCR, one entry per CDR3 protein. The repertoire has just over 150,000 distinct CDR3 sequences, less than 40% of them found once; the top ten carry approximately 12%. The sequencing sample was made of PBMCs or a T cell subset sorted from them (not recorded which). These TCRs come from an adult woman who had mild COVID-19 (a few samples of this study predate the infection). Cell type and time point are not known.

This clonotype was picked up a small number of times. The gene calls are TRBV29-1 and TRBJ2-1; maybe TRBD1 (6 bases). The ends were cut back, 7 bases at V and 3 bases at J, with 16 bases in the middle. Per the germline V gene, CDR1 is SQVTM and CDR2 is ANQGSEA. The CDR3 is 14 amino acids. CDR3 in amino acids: CSARNTGIYNEQFF. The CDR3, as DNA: TGCAGCGCGCGAAATACAGGGATCTACAATGAGCAGTTCTTC.

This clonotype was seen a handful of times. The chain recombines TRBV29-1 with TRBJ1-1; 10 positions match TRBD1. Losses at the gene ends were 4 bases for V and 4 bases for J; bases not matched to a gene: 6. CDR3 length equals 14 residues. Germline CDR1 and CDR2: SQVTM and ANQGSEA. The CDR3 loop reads CSVGQGQGPTEAFF. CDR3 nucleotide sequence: TGCAGCGTTGGCCAGGGACAGGGGCCCACTGAAGCTTTCTTT.

CDR3 bases: TGCAGTGCTCCCCGATCCACCCTTTTCCACACAGATACGCAGTATTTT. Encoded protein: CSAPRSTLFHTDTQYF. The chain employs TRBV20-1 and TRBJ2-3; no firm D call. Germline assignment: CDR1 DFQATT and CDR2 SNEGSKA (reference sequence). V was pared by 5 bases and J by 2 bases, with 20 bases between. There are 16 residues in the CDR3.

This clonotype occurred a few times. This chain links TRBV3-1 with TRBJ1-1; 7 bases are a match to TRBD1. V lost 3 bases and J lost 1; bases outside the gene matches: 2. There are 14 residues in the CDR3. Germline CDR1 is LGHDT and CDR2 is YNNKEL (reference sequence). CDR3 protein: CASSQGTANTEAFF. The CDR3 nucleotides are TGTGCCAGCAGCCAGGGGACAGCGAACACTGAAGCTTTCTTT.

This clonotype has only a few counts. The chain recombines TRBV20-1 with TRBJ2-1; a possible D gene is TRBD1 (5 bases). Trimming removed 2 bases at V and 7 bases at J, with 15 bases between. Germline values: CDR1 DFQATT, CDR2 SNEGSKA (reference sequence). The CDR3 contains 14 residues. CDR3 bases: TGCAGTGCTAGAAAGGGCGCAAAGGGGAATGAGCAGTTCTTC. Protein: CSARKGAKGNEQFF.

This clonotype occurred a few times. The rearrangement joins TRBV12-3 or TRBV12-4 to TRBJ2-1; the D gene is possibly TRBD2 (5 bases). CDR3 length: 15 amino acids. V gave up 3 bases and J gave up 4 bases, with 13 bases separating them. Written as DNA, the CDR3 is TGTGCCAGCAGTTTCACGGGGTCGGGGTACAATGAGCAGTTCTTC. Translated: CASSFTGSGYNEQFF.

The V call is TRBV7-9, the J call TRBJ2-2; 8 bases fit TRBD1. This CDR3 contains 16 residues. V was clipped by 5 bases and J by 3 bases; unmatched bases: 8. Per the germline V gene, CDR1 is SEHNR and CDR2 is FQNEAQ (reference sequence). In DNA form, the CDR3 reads TGTGCCAGCAGCCCGTGGACAGGGAGCGACACCGGGGAGCTGTTTTTT. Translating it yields CASSPWTGSDTGELFF.

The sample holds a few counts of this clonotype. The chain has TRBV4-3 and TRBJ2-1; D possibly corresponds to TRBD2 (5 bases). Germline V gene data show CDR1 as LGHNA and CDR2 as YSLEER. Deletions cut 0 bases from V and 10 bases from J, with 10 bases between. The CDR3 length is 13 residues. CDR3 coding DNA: TGCGCCAGCAGCCAAGAGGCAGAGCGGGAGCAGTTCTTC. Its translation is CASSQEAEREQFF.

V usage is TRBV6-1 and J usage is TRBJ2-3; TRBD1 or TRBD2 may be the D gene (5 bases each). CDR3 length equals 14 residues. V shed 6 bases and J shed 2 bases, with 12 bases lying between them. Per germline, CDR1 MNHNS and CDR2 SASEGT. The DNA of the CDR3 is TGTGCCAGCAGGGAGGCAGGGACCACAGATACGCAGTATTTT. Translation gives CASREAGTTDTQYF.

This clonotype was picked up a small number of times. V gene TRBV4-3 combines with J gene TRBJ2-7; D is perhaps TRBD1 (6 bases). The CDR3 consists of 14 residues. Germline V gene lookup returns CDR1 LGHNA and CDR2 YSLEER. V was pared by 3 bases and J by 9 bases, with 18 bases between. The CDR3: CASSQDVDSTVQYF. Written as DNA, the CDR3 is TGCGCCAGCAGCCAGGACGTGGACAGCACCGTGCAGTACTTC.

This CDR3 is CASSGWLSTDTQYF. The CDR3 DNA reads as TGTGCCAGCAGCGGGTGGCTGAGCACAGATACGCAGTATTTT. The chain has TRBV5-4 and TRBJ2-3, with D hard to call. Germline CDR1 is SGHNT and CDR2 is YYREEE (reference sequence). The length of the CDR3 is 14 residues. V dropped 4 bases and J dropped 0 bases, with 9 bases sitting between them.

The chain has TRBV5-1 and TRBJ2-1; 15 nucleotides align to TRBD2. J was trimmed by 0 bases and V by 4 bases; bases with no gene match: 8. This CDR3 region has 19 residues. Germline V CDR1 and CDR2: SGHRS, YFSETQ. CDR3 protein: CASSLGTSGGLSSYNEQFF. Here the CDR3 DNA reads TGCGCCAGCAGCCTAGGGACTAGCGGGGGGCTGAGCTCCTACAATGAGCAGTTCTTC.

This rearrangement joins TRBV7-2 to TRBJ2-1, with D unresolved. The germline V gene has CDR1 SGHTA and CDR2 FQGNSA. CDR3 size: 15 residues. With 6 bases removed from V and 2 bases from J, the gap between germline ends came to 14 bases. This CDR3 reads CASRRKELTYNEQFF. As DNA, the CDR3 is TGTGCCAGCAGACGAAAAGAACTGACCTACAATGAGCAGTTCTTC.

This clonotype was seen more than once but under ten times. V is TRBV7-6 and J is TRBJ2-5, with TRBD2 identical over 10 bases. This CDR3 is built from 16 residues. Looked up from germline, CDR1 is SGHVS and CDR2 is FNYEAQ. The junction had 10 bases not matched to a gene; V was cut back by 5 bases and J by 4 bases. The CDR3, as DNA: TGTGCCAGCAGCCCCCTGAGCGGGAGGGTAACAGAGACCCAGTACTTC. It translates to CASSPLSGRVTETQYF.